The rows below give T cell receptor beta chains drawn from one sample of a study of human T cells and chemical hapten exposure. TCRdb passed the RACE reads through MiXCR, listing each CDR3 protein once. The sample lists about 65,000 distinct CDR3 sequences; under 7.5% were seen once. The sample taken for sequencing was whole blood. The receptor set was obtained from a female donor in good health. Some clones in this sample may be carry-over from other donors' samples. Each CDR3 is given without its conserved first and last residue.

cdr3_aa,j_call,v_call
ASSLGLAVSYNEQF,TRBJ2-1,TRBV5-1
ASSILTGPGNIQY,TRBJ2-4,TRBV11-2
ASKNGAGVDTQY,TRBJ2-3,TRBV5-1
VSSRGLDYEQY,TRBJ2-7,TRBV5-5
ASSLGSPRGSEQF,TRBJ2-1,TRBV12-3/TRBV12-4
ASSPLAEGQETQY,TRBJ2-5,TRBV12-3/TRBV12-4
ASSSQGLSPLH,TRBJ1-6,TRBV27
ASSLEGQPQYEQY,TRBJ2-7,TRBV7-6
ASSVSDRSYNEQF,TRBJ2-1,TRBV19
ASSYDGTANSPLH,TRBJ1-6,TRBV6-6
ASSESILAGGYEQF,TRBJ2-1,TRBV6-1
ASSFPAYEQY,TRBJ2-7,TRBV28
SVGAGTAAYEQY,TRBJ2-7,TRBV29-1
ASARGPSNQPQH,TRBJ1-5,TRBV6-5
ASSSPGMGNQPQH,TRBJ1-5,TRBV28
ASSFYRGPGNTIY,TRBJ1-3,TRBV28
ASSLQLAPDTQY,TRBJ2-3,TRBV7-2
ASSLWLGGRANVLT,TRBJ2-6,TRBV28
ASRDYSYNEQF,TRBJ2-1,TRBV2
ASSQDPRPTDTQY,TRBJ2-3,TRBV4-1
SASTRGSYEQY,TRBJ2-7,TRBV29-1
ASSLGLGAGTEAF,TRBJ1-1,TRBV7-2
ASSSQGSDTQY,TRBJ2-3,TRBV7-9
ASSQEGLAADTQY,TRBJ2-3,TRBV3-1
ASSGTGGGNQPQH,TRBJ1-5,TRBV6-1
SVGSGNQPQH,TRBJ1-5,TRBV29-1
ASSPGQGMNSPLH,TRBJ1-6,TRBV7-9
ASSLGWTYNEQF,TRBJ2-1,TRBV7-2
ASSVGGGEKLF,TRBJ1-4,TRBV9
ASGLGTSGINEQF,TRBJ2-1,TRBV12-5
ASSLDGDEKLF,TRBJ1-4,TRBV28
ASSFQARYGYT,TRBJ1-2,TRBV5-5